The 25 T cell receptor beta chains below all came from one sample that was sequenced in a study of type 1 and type 2 diabetes patients. PCR was run on genomic DNA. Multiplex PCR with 30 forward and 13 reverse primers amplified the TCR beta CDR3. TCRdb independently ran MiXCR on the multiplex PCR reads; one entry per CDR3 protein. The data contain 250,000 or so distinct CDR3 sequences, more than 40% of them singletons. The source material was peripheral blood mononuclear cells (PBMCs). Receptor source: a man younger than 35 with type 2 diabetes.

This clonotype was counted only a few times. The genes are TRBV30 and TRBJ2-5; D possibly uses TRBD1 or TRBD2 (5 bases each). CDR1 GTSNPN and CDR2 SVGIG come from the germline V gene (reference sequence). V lost 1 base to trimming and J lost 4 bases, with 10 bases between them. The CDR3 is 13 amino acids. The CDR3 sequence: CAWSAGRRETQYF. DNA for the CDR3: TGTGCCTGGAGTGCGGGGCGCCGAGAGACCCAGTACTTC.

The CDR3 region is CASSASSGRLQETQYF. DNA of the CDR3: TGCGCCAGCAGTGCGTCTAGCGGGAGGTTGCAAGAGACCCAGTACTTC. The rearrangement uses TRBV10-1 and TRBJ2-5, with TRBD2 identical over 11 bases. CDR1 is WNHNN, CDR2 SYGVQD, per germline (reference sequence). This CDR3 region has 16 residues. V was pared by 4 bases and J by 2 bases, with 6 bases of the junction left unmatched.

The CDR3 here is CSAKNPQGIHGYTF. The CDR3 DNA follows: TGCAGTGCCAAGAACCCACAGGGGATTCATGGCTACACCTTC. The V gene is TRBV20-1, the J gene TRBJ1-2; 7 bases fit TRBD1. V shed 6 bases, J shed 6 bases, and the junction held 13 bases outside the gene matches. Germline V gene lookup returns CDR1 DFQATT and CDR2 SNEGSKA (reference sequence). The CDR3 consists of 14 residues.

The V and J genes are TRBV19 and TRBJ1-1; maybe TRBD1 (6 bases). This CDR3 comprises 16 residues. Germline V CDR1 and CDR2: LNHDA, SQIVND (reference sequence). V lost 3 bases, J lost 10 bases, and 24 bases lay in between. The CDR3 loop reads CASSMSFLLWDKGAFF. As DNA, the CDR3 is TGTGCCAGTAGTATGTCCTTCCTGCTTTGGGACAAAGGAGCTTTCTTT.

This clonotype was detected many times. V and J are TRBV30 and TRBJ1-6; D gene unclear. CDR1 and CDR2 from the germline V gene are GTSNPN and SVGIG (reference sequence). V was cut by 5 bases and J by 8 bases, with 22 bases left in between. The CDR3 sequence is 16 residues long. CDR3 region: CAWHGIKGSTDSPLHF. The CDR3 nucleotides read TGTGCCTGGCATGGGATAAAGGGATCCACCGATTCACCCCTCCACTTT.

This clonotype appeared a few times. V gene TRBV11-2 combines with J gene TRBJ2-7, with D possibly TRBD1 on 6 matching bases. V lost 5 bases to trimming and J lost 2 bases, with 19 bases between them. The germline CDR1 and CDR2 sequences are SGHAT and FQNNGV. The CDR3 length is 16 residues. CDR3 sequence: CASSPYREAGPYEQYF. CDR3 DNA sequence: TGTGCCAGCAGCCCTTACAGGGAAGCAGGTCCCTACGAGCAGTACTTC.

This sequence joins TRBV10-1 and TRBJ2-7; D is unclear. The CDR3 totals 12 residues. V was pared by 0 bases and J by 7 bases, with 7 bases between. In germline, CDR1 is WNHNN, CDR2 SYGVQD (reference sequence). This CDR3 reads CASSESRLEQYF. In nucleotides, the CDR3 is TGCGCCAGCAGTGAGTCGAGACTTGAGCAGTACTTC.

The chain joins TRBV9 to TRBJ2-5; perhaps TRBD2 as D (6 bases). The end of the DNA fits TRBJ2-3 better, so the J call may be wrong. Germline V CDR1 and CDR2: SGDLS, YYNGEE. The CDR3 has 14 residues. The CDR3 DNA reads TGTGCCAGCAGCGACCCCGCCGGGGGAGATACGCAGTATTTT. It yields the protein CASSDPAGGDTQYF.

The sample holds a few counts of this clonotype. The V and J genes are TRBV10-1 and TRBJ1-5; TRBD1 is a possible D gene (5 bases). Germline CDR1 and CDR2: WNHNN and SYGVQD (reference sequence). CDR3 length equals 14 residues. V lost 10 bases and J lost 3, with 16 bases in between. The CDR3 sequence is CAMEIWTNNQPQHF. In nucleotides, the CDR3 is TGCGCCATGGAGATTTGGACAAACAATCAGCCCCAGCATTTT.

The chain carries TRBV2 and TRBJ2-7; the D is unclear. The CDR3 runs 15 residues. The V gene lost 1 base and the J gene lost 2 bases, with 12 bases spanning the gap. The germline V gene has CDR1 SNHLY and CDR2 FYNNEI. The CDR3 DNA follows: TGTGCCAGCAGTGAAGAGGGTATTTCGACCTACGAGCAGTACTTC. This sequence encodes CASSEEGISTYEQYF.

The rearrangement joins TRBV12-3 or TRBV12-4 to TRBJ2-5; unclear D gene. Trimming took 5 bases from V and 1 from J, leaving 11 bases between them. CDR3 length: 14 residues. The CDR3 region is CASSPTWTQETQYF. The DNA for the CDR3 is TGTGCCAGCAGTCCCACATGGACCCAAGAGACCCAGTACTTC.

J is TRBJ2-7 and V is TRBV10-2; 12 nucleotides line up with TRBD2. The trim removed 10 bases at V and 6 bases at J, leaving 10 bases unmatched. The CDR3 runs to 14 residues. Looked up from germline, CDR1 is WSHSY and CDR2 is SAAADI. Written as DNA, the CDR3 is TGCGCCACCAGACTAGCGGGAGAAGGTGGCGAGCAGTACTTC. This codes for CATRLAGEGGEQYF.

The chain joins TRBV15 to TRBJ1-4; D gene uncertain. Trimming cost V 0 bases and J 3 bases, with 5 bases left between them. From germline, CDR1 is LNHNV and CDR2 YYDKDF (reference sequence). CDR3 length equals 14 residues. The CDR3 DNA sequence: TGTGCCACCAGCAGAGATTACGCTAATGAAAAACTGTTTTTT. Translating it yields CATSRDYANEKLFF.

The chain recombines TRBV7-2 with TRBJ1-1; D call uncertain. The V gene's germline CDR1 is SGHTA and CDR2 FQGNSA. V was pared by 5 bases and J by 2 bases, with 15 bases between. The CDR3 loop spans 15 amino acids. DNA of the CDR3: TGTGCCAGCAGCCCGCAAAGGTGGGGAAACACTGAAGCTTTCTTT. This codes for CASSPQRWGNTEAFF.

The V call is TRBV30, the J call TRBJ1-3, with unresolved D. In germline, CDR1 is GTSNPN, CDR2 SVGIG (reference sequence). The CDR3 loop spans 15 amino acids. V was clipped by 0 bases and J by 2 bases, with 11 bases between them. The CDR3 DNA sequence: TGTGCCTGGAGTGTAGAAGTCAGGCCTGGAAACACCATATATTTT. Protein: CAWSVEVRPGNTIYF.

This clonotype was detected ten times or more. This rearrangement joins TRBV2 to TRBJ2-2; D call uncertain. The V end was cut by 1 base, the J end by 6 bases, with 3 bases between. The CDR3 consists of 12 residues. CDR1 and CDR2 (germline): SNHLY, FYNNEI. The CDR3, as DNA: TGTGCCAGCAGTGAAGTCGCCGGGGAGCTGTTTTTT. It specifies CASSEVAGELFF.

The chain links TRBV19 to TRBJ1-6; D is uncertain. Germline loops: CDR1 LNHDA, CDR2 SQIVND (reference sequence). This CDR3 comprises 13 residues. V shed 3 bases and J shed 6 bases, with 6 bases lying between them. This CDR3 is CASSIDVNSPLHF. CDR3 DNA sequence: TGTGCCAGTAGTATTGACGTTAATTCACCCCTCCACTTT.

The chain is built from TRBV27 and TRBJ2-7; 12 bases are a match to TRBD2. The CDR3 has 17 amino acids. V lost 4 bases and J lost 4; bases outside the gene matches: 11. Germline V gene data show CDR1 as MNHEY and CDR2 as SMNVEV (reference sequence). CDR3 protein: CASSSGTSGYKMYEQYF. The CDR3, as DNA: TGTGCCAGCAGTTCCGGGACTAGCGGGTACAAGATGTACGAGCAGTACTTC.

This chain joins TRBV4-2 and TRBJ2-7; TRBD2 is a possible D gene (6 bases). CDR3 size: 11 residues. Trimming took 1 base from V and 12 from J, leaving 10 bases between them. Per the germline V gene, CDR1 is LGHNA and CDR2 is YNFKEQ. This CDR3 reads CASSQGTNSYF. Written as DNA, the CDR3 is TGTGCCAGCAGCCAAGGGACTAACTCGTACTTC.

In this sample, this clonotype turned up a few times. The J gene is TRBJ1-1, the V gene TRBV19, with D tentatively TRBD1 (5 bases). The CDR3 runs to 16 residues. From germline, CDR1 is LNHDA and CDR2 SQIVND (reference sequence). V dropped 7 bases and J dropped 1 base, with 19 bases sitting between them. The CDR3 loop is CASKIGQRGPNTEAFF. CDR3 sequence (DNA): TGTGCCAGTAAAATCGGGCAGAGGGGACCGAACACTGAAGCTTTCTTT. Complete variable domain (other parts from reference TRBV19 and TRBJ1-1): DGGITQSPKYLFRKEGQNVTLSCEQNLNHDAMYWYRQDPGQGLRLIYYSQIVNDFQKGDIAEGYSVSREKKESFPLTVTSAQKNPTAFYLCASKIGQRGPNTEAFFGQGTRLTVV.

The V gene is TRBV7-6, the J gene TRBJ1-4; the match to TRBD1 covers 7 bases. The V gene end was trimmed by 5 bases and the J gene end by 2 bases; junction bases not matched to a gene: 11. This CDR3 is 17 amino acids long. Germline V gene lookup returns CDR1 SGHVS and CDR2 FNYEAQ. The CDR3 bases are TGTGCCAGCAGCCAATTGGGGCAGGGGGGGACTAATGAAAAACTGTTTTTT. Its translation: CASSQLGQGGTNEKLFF.

The chain couples TRBV9 to TRBJ1-2; no reliable D call. This CDR3 has 13 amino acids. Trimming cost V 0 bases and J 9 bases, with 12 bases left between them. CDR1 SGDLS and CDR2 YYNGEE come from the germline V gene. The CDR3 nucleotides are TGTGCCAGCAGCGTAGGTGAGAGGAATAGCTACACCTTC. This translates into CASSVGERNSYTF. The variable domain in full, completed from reference TRBV9 and TRBJ1-2, reads DSGVTQTPKHLITATGQRVTLRCSPRSGDLSVYWYQQSLDQGLQFLIQYYNGEERAKGNILERFSAQQFPDLHSELNLSSLELGDSALYFCASSVGERNSYTFGSGTRLTVV.

This clonotype was recorded a few times. The chain combines TRBV13 with TRBJ2-7; 9 nucleotides match TRBD2. This CDR3 region has 15 residues. The V and J ends lost 5 bases and 3 bases, in that order; junction bases with no gene match: 8. Germline V lookup: CDR1 PRHDT, CDR2 FYEKMQ (reference sequence). CDR3 region: CASSTQRGAFYEQYF. DNA of the CDR3: TGTGCCAGCAGCACCCAGCGGGGGGCCTTCTACGAGCAGTACTTC.

The chain is built from TRBV20-1 and TRBJ1-2; D remains ambiguous. Germline V lookup: CDR1 DFQATT, CDR2 SNEGSKA (reference sequence). The length of the CDR3 is 11 residues. Trimming removed 2 bases from V and 7 bases from J, with 8 bases in between. In DNA form, the CDR3 reads TGCAGTGCTAGAACGGACCCTGGCTACACCTTC. It translates to CSARTDPGYTF.

This chain uses TRBV20-1 with TRBJ2-7, with 11 nucleotides matching TRBD1. After removal of 1 base from V and 6 bases from J, the junction contained 8 bases not matched to a gene. CDR1 DFQATT and CDR2 SNEGSKA come from the germline V gene (reference sequence). The CDR3 contains 15 residues. CDR3 bases: TGCAGTGCTAGAGGGGACAGGGGGACTCCATTCGAGCAGTACTTC. Translated, it gives CSARGDRGTPFEQYF.